Only a few counts were recorded for the clone carrying this T cell receptor beta chain. What it recognizes is unknown. The data originate from a study of blood T cells in healthy people across ages. Study results and limitations: Diversity figures derived from one million T cells were judged to underestimate the true value. Measured against age, TCR beta diversity per million T cells decreased in a roughly linear manner. Whereas aged donors had fewer naive CD4+ cells, long-lived donors had more of them and higher diversity.

Using a J-beta primer mix together with a sample-barcoded 5' primer, a second PCR was run for about 6 to 11 cycles. One entry per CDR3 protein, called by TCRdb with MiXCR from the 5' RACE reads. Among fewer than 800,000 distinct CDR3 sequences listed, 45% to 50% were seen once. Germline V gene sequence: CDR1 MNHEY, CDR2 SVGAGI. CDR3 length: 14 residues. Deletions cut 0 bases from V and 6 bases from J, with 12 bases between. The source is a woman in her sixties or seventies in good health. The sequenced material came from blood. The rearrangement joins TRBV6-5 to TRBJ2-7; D is unresolved. CDR3 sequence reads: CASSYSRASLEQYF. For the CDR3, the DNA is TGTGCCAGCAGTTACTCAAGGGCGTCTCTCGAGCAGTACTTC.